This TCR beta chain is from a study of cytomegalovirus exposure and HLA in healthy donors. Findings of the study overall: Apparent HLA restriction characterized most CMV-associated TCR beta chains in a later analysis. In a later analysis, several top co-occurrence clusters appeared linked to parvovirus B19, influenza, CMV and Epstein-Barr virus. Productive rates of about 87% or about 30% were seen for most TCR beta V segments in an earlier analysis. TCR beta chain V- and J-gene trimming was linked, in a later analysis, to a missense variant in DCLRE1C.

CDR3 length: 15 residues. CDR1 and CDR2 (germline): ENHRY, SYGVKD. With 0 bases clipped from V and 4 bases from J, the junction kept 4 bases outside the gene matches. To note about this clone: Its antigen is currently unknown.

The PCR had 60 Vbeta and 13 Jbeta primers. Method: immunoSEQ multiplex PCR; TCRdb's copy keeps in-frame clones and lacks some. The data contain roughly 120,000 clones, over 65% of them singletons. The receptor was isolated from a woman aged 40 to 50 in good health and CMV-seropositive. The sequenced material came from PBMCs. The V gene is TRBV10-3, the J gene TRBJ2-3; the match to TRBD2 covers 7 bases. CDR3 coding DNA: TGTGCCATCAGTGAGTCGCGGGAGAGGGCAGATACGCAGTATTTT. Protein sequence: CAISESRERADTQYF.